The rows below give T cell receptor beta chains drawn from one sample of a study of T cell responses to AZD1222 COVID-19 vaccine. The assay was immunoSEQ multiplex PCR, and TCRdb's table has in-frame clones only and misses some. Among roughly 15,000 clones listed, around 83% were seen once. Sequences were derived from peripheral blood, sampled 28 days after the second AZD1222 dose. The receptors come from an adult who received the AZD1222 COVID-19 vaccine. The conserved cysteine and the conserved F or W are not part of the CDR3 here.

>TRBV20-1|TRBJ1-2
SASPGQLRNGYT
>TRBV5-1|TRBJ2-7
ASARADGYEQY
>TRBV4-3|TRBJ2-7
ASSQDMAGMTYEQY
>TRBV27|TRBJ2-7
ASSSPPREQY
>TRBV5-8|TRBJ2-6
ASSLGDRANVLT
>TRBV4-3|TRBJ1-1
ASRRVEGANTEAF
>TRBV4-1|TRBJ2-3
ASSQGSGLAGGGTDTQY
>TRBV24-1|TRBJ1-5
ATSPGESNQPQH
>TRBV24-1|TRBJ2-5
ATSDFGHRETQY
>TRBV18|TRBJ2-7
ASSPPGQGGSEQY
>TRBV3-1/TRBV3-2|TRBJ2-5
ASSPLTSGGGCETQY
>TRBV28|TRBJ2-7
ASRPIVFDYEQY
>TRBV19|TRBJ2-3
ASTSTDTQY
>TRBV2|TRBJ2-7
ASSAGIYYEQY
>TRBV9|TRBJ1-5
ASRVTGAEEH
>TRBV7-2|TRBJ2-7
ASSLALASYEQY